Shown below are 9 T cell receptor beta chains from a single sample sequenced in a study of neurological immune-mediated disorders. Time point in this sample: technical triplicate 1. In TCRdb, the 5' RACE reads were re-called with MiXCR into one record per CDR3 protein. The top ten hold around 5% of the sample, which has about 24,000 distinct CDR3 sequences, around 13% seen once. The sample taken for sequencing was CD4+ T cells from blood. The receptors come from a female donor with HTLV-1-associated myelopathy (HAM/TSP).

This clonotype rates as medium-sized. The V gene is TRBV2, the J gene TRBJ1-6; D unresolved. From germline, CDR1 is SNHLY and CDR2 FYNNEI. V lost 4 bases, J lost 7 bases, and 8 bases lay in between. The CDR3 covers 13 residues. The CDR3 loop reads CASSAAENSPLHF. CDR3 DNA: TGTGCCAGCAGTGCGGCCGAGAATTCACCCCTCCACTTT. Full variable domain (missing parts from reference TRBV2 and TRBJ1-6): EPEVTQTPSHQVTQMGQEVILRCVPISNHLYFYWYRQILGQKVEFLVSFYNNEISEKSEIFDDQFSVERPDGSNFTLKIRSTKLEDSAMYFCASSAAENSPLHFGNGTRLTVT.

At least ten counts were recorded for this clonotype. This sequence joins TRBV14 and TRBJ2-2; no clear D gene. V was clipped by 1 base and J by 6 bases, with 3 bases between them. Germline-derived CDR1 and CDR2 are SGHDN and FVKESK. This CDR3 spans 12 amino acids. CDR3 nucleotides: TGTGCCAGCAGCCAAGTTGCCGGGGAGCTGTTTTTT. This translates into CASSQVAGELFF.

The gene calls are TRBV20-1 and TRBJ2-2; either TRBD1 or TRBD2 may fit D (6 bases each). V was cut by 6 bases and J by 4 bases, with 18 bases left in between. The CDR3 is made up of 15 amino acids. Germline values: CDR1 DFQATT, CDR2 SNEGSKA (reference sequence). This chain's CDR3 is CSAGGGAGSTGELFF. The CDR3 DNA sequence: TGCAGTGCAGGAGGGGGAGCGGGCTCCACCGGGGAGCTGTTTTTT.

This clonotype was detected many times. The chain combines TRBV27 with TRBJ2-6; D is undetermined. The V end was cut by 6 bases, the J end by 1 base, with 4 bases between. Germline V gene sequence: CDR1 MNHEY, CDR2 SMNVEV (reference sequence). This CDR3 has 13 amino acids. The CDR3 reads CASRVSGANVLTF. DNA for the CDR3: TGTGCCAGCAGGGTATCTGGGGCCAACGTCCTGACTTTC.

In this sample, this clonotype turned up many times. This chain links TRBV12-3 or TRBV12-4 with TRBJ2-1; D remains unclear. This CDR3 region has 15 residues. Trimming shortened V by 0 bases and J by 2 bases, and 8 bases separated the two germline ends. CDR3 DNA sequence: TGTGCCAGCAGTTTAGCAGGGCCCCCCTACAATGAGCAGTTCTTC. It codes for CASSLAGPPYNEQFF.

This clonotype was seen at least ten times. The rearrangement uses TRBV20-1 and TRBJ2-1; D gene unclear. The germline V gene has CDR1 DFQATT and CDR2 SNEGSKA (reference sequence). There are 13 residues in the CDR3. The V end lost 6 bases, the J end lost 4 bases, and 13 bases lay between the germline ends. The CDR3 DNA is TGCAGTGCATTTAACACGATTTACAATGAGCAGTTCTTC. Translation: CSAFNTIYNEQFF.

The rearrangement links TRBV5-1 to TRBJ2-5, with TRBD1 matching 10 bases. Per germline, CDR1 SGHRS and CDR2 YFSETQ. J lost 14 bases, V lost 0 bases, and 19 bases had no gene match. This CDR3 comprises 17 residues. In nucleotides, the CDR3 is TGCGCCAGCAGCTTGGGATTACGGACAGGGGGAGAAGAGAACCATTACTTC. Its translation is CASSLGLRTGGEENHYF. Combining the CDR3 with reference TRBV5-1 and TRBJ2-5 gives the whole variable domain KAGVTQTPRYLIKTRGQQVTLSCSPISGHRSVSWYQQTPGQGLQFLFEYFSETQRNKGNFPGRFSGRQFSNSRSEMNVSTLELGDSALYLCASSLGLRTGGEENHYFGPGTRLLVL.

This clonotype was observed many times. This sequence joins TRBV7-9 and TRBJ1-1; TRBD1 matches 8 bases. The V gene's germline CDR1 is SEHNR and CDR2 FQNEAQ (reference sequence). This CDR3 is 15 amino acids long. The V segment lost 4 bases and the J segment 0 bases; nucleotides outside the gene matches: 4. CDR3 region: CASSYGQGLNTEAFF. CDR3 DNA sequence: TGTGCCAGCAGCTATGGACAGGGACTGAACACTGAAGCTTTCTTT.

By frequency in the sample, this clonotype is medium-sized. The V and J genes are TRBV15 and TRBJ2-7, with 9 bases identical to TRBD1. The CDR3 consists of 14 residues. Germline-derived CDR1 and CDR2 are LNHNV and YYDKDF (reference sequence). The V segment lost 1 base and the J segment 6 bases; nucleotides outside the gene matches: 4. Here the CDR3 DNA reads TGTGCCACCAGCAGAGGACAGGGGGTTCGCGAGCAGTACTTC. Amino acids: CATSRGQGVREQYF. The full variable domain, completed using reference TRBV15 and TRBJ2-7, is DAMVIQNPRYQVTQFGKPVTLSCSQTLNHNVMYWYQQKSSQAPKLLFHYYDKDFNNEADTPDNFQSRRPNTSFCFLDIRSPGLGDTAMYLCATSRGQGVREQYFGPGTRLTVT.